This T cell receptor (beta chain) comes out of a study of blood T cell repertoires in COVID-19. Across the whole study: The samples span acute and convalescent COVID-19 from the United States, Italy and Spain. Sample material is recorded as cDNA or gDNA derived from T cells, B-cell-depleted T cells, or PBMCs.

The CDR3 sequence is 15 residues long. V was clipped by 4 bases and J by 1 base, with 14 bases between them. Germline V gene lookup returns CDR1 SGHDT and CDR2 YYEEEE. Authors' processing steps: From reference gene primer amplification, estimates of nucleated cell counts were derived. Assay used: immunoSEQ multiplex PCR; TCRdb lists only in-frame clones, some missing. The V and J calls and the clone size are those of that table, but D and trimming were determined from the DNA. The repertoire holds around 250,000 clones, with around nine tenths as singletons. The sample comprised peripheral blood. The chain has TRBV5-6 and TRBJ1-2; tentatively, D is TRBD1 (6 bases). The sequence came from a woman aged 55-75 years who had recovered from COVID-19. The CDR3 protein is CASSRPGDLNYGYTF. In DNA, the CDR3 is TGTGCCAGCAGCCGACCAGGGGATCTTAACTATGGCTACACCTTC.